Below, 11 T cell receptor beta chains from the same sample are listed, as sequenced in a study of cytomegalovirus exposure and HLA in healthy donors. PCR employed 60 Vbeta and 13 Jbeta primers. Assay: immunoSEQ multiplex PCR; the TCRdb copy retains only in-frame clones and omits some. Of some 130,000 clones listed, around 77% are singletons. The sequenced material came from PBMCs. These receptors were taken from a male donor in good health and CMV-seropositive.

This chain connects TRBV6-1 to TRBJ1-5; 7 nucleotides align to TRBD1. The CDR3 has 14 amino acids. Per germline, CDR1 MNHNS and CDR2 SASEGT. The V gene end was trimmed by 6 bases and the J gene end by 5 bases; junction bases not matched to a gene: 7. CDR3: CASSLDRVHQPQHF. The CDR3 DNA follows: TGTGCCAGCAGCCTCGACAGGGTTCATCAGCCCCAGCATTTT.

DNA of the CDR3: TGCGCCAGCAGCTTGGGACTAGAGTTTACCAATGAGCAGTTCTTC. Its translation: CASSLGLEFTNEQFF. This chain uses TRBV5-1 with TRBJ2-1; D perhaps matches TRBD2 (6 bases). The V and J ends lost 0 bases and 6 bases respectively, with 13 bases between them. This CDR3 has 15 amino acids. Looked up from germline, CDR1 is SGHRS and CDR2 is YFSETQ.

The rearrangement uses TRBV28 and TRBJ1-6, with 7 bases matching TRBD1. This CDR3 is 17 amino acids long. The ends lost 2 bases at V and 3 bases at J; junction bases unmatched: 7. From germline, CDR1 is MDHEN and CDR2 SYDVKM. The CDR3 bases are TGTGCCAGCAGTTTACTAACAGGGGCCAACTATAATTCACCCCTCCACTTT. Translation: CASSLLTGANYNSPLHF.

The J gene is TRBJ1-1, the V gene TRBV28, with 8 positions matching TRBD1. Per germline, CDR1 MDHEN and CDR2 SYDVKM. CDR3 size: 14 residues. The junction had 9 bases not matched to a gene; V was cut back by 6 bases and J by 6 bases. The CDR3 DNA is TGTGCCAGCAGACCTCCAGGGGGCGTGGCTGAAGCTTTCTTT. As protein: CASRPPGGVAEAFF.

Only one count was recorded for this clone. CDR3 nucleotide sequence: TGTGCCAGCAGCTTAAGAACTAGCGCGAACACCGGGGAGCTGTTTTTT. Protein sequence: CASSLRTSANTGELFF. The chain couples TRBV7-6 to TRBJ2-2; TRBD2 agrees at 7 bases. The germline gives CDR1 SGHVS, CDR2 FNYEAQ. The CDR3 contains 16 residues. V shed 2 bases, J shed 0 bases, and the junction held 3 bases outside the gene matches. Looking up the rest from reference TRBV7-6 and TRBJ2-2 gives the full variable domain: GAGVSQSPRYKVTKRGQDVALRCDPISGHVSLYWYRQALGQGPEFLTYFNYEAQQDKSGLPNDRFSAERPEGSISTLTIQRTEQRDSAMYRCASSLRTSANTGELFFGEGSRLTVL.

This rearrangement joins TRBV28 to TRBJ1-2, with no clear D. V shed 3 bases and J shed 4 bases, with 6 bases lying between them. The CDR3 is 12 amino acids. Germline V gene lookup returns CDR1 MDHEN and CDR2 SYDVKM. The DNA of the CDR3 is TGTGCCAGCAGTTTTGGGCCCTATGGCTACACCTTC. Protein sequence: CASSFGPYGYTF.

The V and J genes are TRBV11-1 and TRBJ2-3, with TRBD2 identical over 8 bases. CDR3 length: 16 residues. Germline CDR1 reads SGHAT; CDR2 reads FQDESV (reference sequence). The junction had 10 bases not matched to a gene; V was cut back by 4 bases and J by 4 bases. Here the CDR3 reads CASSWELAGRADTQYF. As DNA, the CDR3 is TGTGCCAGCAGCTGGGAATTAGCGGGACGCGCAGATACGCAGTATTTT.

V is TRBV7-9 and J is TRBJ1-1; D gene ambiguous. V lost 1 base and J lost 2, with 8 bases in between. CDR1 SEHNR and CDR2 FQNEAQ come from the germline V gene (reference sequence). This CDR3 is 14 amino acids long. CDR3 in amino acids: CASSLVAPNTEAFF. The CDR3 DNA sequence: TGTGCCAGCAGCTTAGTGGCACCCAACACTGAAGCTTTCTTT.

Here the CDR3 DNA reads TGCGCCAGCAGCCAAGATCGGGTGGAAAGAGGCCGAAACACCATATATTTT. This sequence encodes CASSQDRVERGRNTIYF. The chain couples TRBV4-1 to TRBJ1-3, with D unclear. CDR1 and CDR2 from the germline V gene are MGHRA and YSYEKL. Trimming removed 0 bases from V and 5 bases from J, with 17 bases in between. The CDR3 loop spans 17 amino acids.

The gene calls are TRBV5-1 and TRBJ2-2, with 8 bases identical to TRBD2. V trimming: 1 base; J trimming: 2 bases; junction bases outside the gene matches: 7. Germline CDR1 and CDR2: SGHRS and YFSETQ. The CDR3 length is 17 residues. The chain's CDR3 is CASSLPSGGSNTGELFF. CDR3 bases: TGCGCCAGCAGCTTGCCCAGCGGGGGATCAAACACCGGGGAGCTGTTTTTT.

CDR3 in DNA: TGTGCCAGCAGCTTAGTCATGAGCTATGGCTACACCTTC. It encodes CASSLVMSYGYTF. The rearrangement links TRBV7-8 to TRBJ1-2, with unresolved D. V was shortened by 1 base and J by 4 bases, with 7 bases between the two germline ends. Germline lookup yields CDR1 SGHVS and CDR2 FQNEAQ. This CDR3 is built from 13 residues. Together with reference TRBV7-8 and TRBJ1-2, the CDR3 gives the full variable domain: GAGVSQSPRYKVAKRGQDVALRCDPISGHVSLFWYQQALGQGPEFLTYFQNEAQLDKSGLPSDRFFAERPEGSVSTLKIQRTQQEDSAVYLCASSLVMSYGYTFGSGTRLTVV.